This T cell receptor beta chain is from a study of Graves' ophthalmopathy and Graves' hyperthyroidism. The study amplified TCR beta CDR3 regions using RNA transcripts. The workflow started with a first-round RT-PCR run with HTBI primers and then moved on to a second-round multiplex PCR. TCRdb used MiXCR to reprocess the multiplex PCR reads, holding one entry per CDR3 protein. The sample lists a few hundred thousand distinct CDR3 sequences; roughly 17% were seen once. Researchers classed hyperthyroidism as stable given no ophthalmopathy within 18 months of follow-up. Hyperthyroidism patients were newly diagnosed, ill under 2 months, and aged 18 to 65 years. This clonotype has a count of ten or more. This may come from a read error, since a much larger clone is one base off. Germline V lookup: CDR1 MNHEY, CDR2 SVGEGT. This CDR3 is 14 amino acids long.

The receptor's source is an adult woman with stable Graves' hyperthyroidism. Sequenced: peripheral blood. The chain recombines TRBV6-2 or TRBV6-3 with TRBJ2-7, with 8 bases aligning to TRBD1. The CDR3 coding sequence is TGTGCCGGCAGTTCTCCAGGACAGGGCTACGAGCAGTACTTC. Translating gives CAGSSPGQGYEQYF.